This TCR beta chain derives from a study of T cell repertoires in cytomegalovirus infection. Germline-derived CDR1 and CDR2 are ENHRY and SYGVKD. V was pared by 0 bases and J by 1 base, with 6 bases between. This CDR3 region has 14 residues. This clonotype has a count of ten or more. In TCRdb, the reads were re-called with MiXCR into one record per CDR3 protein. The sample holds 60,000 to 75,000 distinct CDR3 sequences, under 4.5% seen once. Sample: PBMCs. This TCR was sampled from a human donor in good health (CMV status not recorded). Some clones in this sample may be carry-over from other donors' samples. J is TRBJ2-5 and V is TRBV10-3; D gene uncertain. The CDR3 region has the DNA TGTGCCATCAGTGAGTCGTCAGCCCAAGAGACCCAGTACTTC. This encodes CAISESSAQETQYF.